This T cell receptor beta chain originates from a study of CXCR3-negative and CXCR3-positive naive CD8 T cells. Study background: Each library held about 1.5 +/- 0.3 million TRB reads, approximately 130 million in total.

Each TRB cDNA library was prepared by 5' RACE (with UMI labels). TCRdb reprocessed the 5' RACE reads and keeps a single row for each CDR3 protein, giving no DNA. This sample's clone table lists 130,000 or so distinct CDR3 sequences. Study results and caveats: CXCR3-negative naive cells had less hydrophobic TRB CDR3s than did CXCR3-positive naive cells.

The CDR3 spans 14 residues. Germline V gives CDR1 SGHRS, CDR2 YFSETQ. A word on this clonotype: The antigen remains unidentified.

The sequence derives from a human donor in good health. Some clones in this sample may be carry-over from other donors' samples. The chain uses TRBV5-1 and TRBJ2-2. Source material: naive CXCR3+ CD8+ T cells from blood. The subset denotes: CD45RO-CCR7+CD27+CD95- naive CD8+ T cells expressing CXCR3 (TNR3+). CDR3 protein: CASSLALAGGELFF.